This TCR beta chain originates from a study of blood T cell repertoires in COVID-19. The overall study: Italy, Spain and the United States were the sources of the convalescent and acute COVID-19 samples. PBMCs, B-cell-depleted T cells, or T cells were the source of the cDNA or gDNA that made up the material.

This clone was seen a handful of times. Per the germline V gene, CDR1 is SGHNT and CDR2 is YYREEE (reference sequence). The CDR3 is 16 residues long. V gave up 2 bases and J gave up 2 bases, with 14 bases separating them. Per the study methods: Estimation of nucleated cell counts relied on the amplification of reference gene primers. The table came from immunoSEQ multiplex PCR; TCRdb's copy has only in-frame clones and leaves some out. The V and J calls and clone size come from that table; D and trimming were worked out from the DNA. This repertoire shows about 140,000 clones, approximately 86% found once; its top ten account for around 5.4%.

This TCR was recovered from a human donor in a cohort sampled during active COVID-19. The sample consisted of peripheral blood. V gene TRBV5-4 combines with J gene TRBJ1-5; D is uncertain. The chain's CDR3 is CASSFTQIIGNQPQHF. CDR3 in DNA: TGTGCCAGCAGCTTTACGCAGATCATCGGCAATCAGCCCCAGCATTTT.